Below, one T cell receptor (beta chain) is given with its context. Its specificity is not known. This entry is derived from a study of beta chain features in type 1 diabetes. The isolated RNA, all of it, was reverse transcribed, so expressed TCRB transcripts were what got sequenced. Using immunoSEQ multiplex PCR, the repertoire was profiled, and TCRdb retains in-frame clones only, with some absent. The sample shows some 660,000 clones, more than 12% of them seen only once. Points from the study as a whole: TCRB CDR3 length was moderately but significantly reduced in all four CD4+ subsets of Type 1 diabetes patients.

Trimming took 1 base from V and 7 from J, leaving 14 bases between them. This CDR3 is 15 amino acids long. Germline assignment: CDR1 MGHRA and CDR2 YSYEKL. This chain uses TRBV4-1 with TRBJ1-5; D is uncertain. The sequence was collected from a man in his late teens or twenties with type 1 diabetes. Sequenced material: naive CD4+ T cells from blood. In DNA form, the CDR3 reads TGCGCCAGCAGCCAAGTAAACTGGGGTGAACAGCCCCAGCATTTT. It codes for CASSQVNWGEQPQHF.